This T cell receptor beta chain was sequenced during a study of cytomegalovirus exposure and HLA in healthy donors. As regards this clone: Its antigen is currently unknown.

Study-level results: An analysis was carried out at a later point. It showed that HLA-associated TCR beta chains were more clonally expanded than equally common non-associated chains. Some highly shared sequence variants likely arose as a pipeline artifact.

At sampling all donors were nominally healthy, likely with unrecorded immune exposures. The PCR employed 60 Vbeta primers together with 13 Jbeta primers. Clones were read by immunoSEQ multiplex PCR, and TCRdb kept only the in-frame ones, dropping some. In the table there are about 150,000 clones, just under 70% of which are singletons. The CDR3 loop spans 15 amino acids. With 0 bases removed from V and 3 bases from J, the gap between germline ends came to 10 bases. Germline CDR1 and CDR2: SGDLS and YYNGEE. This receptor was identified in a man in his 60s in good health and CMV-seronegative. Sequencing was done on a sample of PBMCs. V usage is TRBV9 and J usage is TRBJ2-1, with D possibly matching TRBD2 (6 bases). The CDR3 loop is CASSVAGAVYNEQFF. Here the CDR3 DNA reads TGTGCCAGCAGCGTAGCGGGAGCCGTCTACAATGAGCAGTTCTTC.